Following are 18 T cell receptor beta chains from one sample sequenced in a study of naive and memory T cell subsets. Four PCR rounds used nested alpha and beta constant region primers plus the SP2 primer. TCRdb analysed the UMI-ligation and nested PCR reads with MiXCR anew, one entry per CDR3 protein. The repertoire holds 20,000 to 25,000 distinct CDR3 sequences, with about 6.4% as singletons. Treatment given: skin biopsy from PPD injection site in Mantoux-positive individual. TCR cDNA received a 3' ligated oligonucleotide that carried a UMI. The source was skin, collected from a tuberculin skin test site. The receptors were gathered from an adult in good health.

This clonotype was seen a handful of times. The rearrangement links TRBV20-1 to TRBJ2-7; D is undetermined. Germline assignment: CDR1 DFQATT and CDR2 SNEGSKA (reference sequence). Trimming removed 4 bases at V and 3 bases at J, with 19 bases between. The CDR3 length is 15 residues. The CDR3, as DNA: TGCAGTGCTAATCCCCCTCACTGGAACATCTACGAGCAGTACTTC. As protein: CSANPPHWNIYEQYF.

This clonotype was picked up many times. The chain is built from TRBV28 and TRBJ2-2; unclear D gene. Germline V lookup: CDR1 MDHEN, CDR2 SYDVKM. Trimming removed 5 bases from V and 3 bases from J, with 13 bases in between. The CDR3 is made up of 15 amino acids. The CDR3: CASSPGSYDTGELFF. DNA for the CDR3: TGTGCCAGCAGTCCCGGGTCCTACGACACCGGGGAGCTGTTTTTT.

Judged by abundance, this clonotype is medium-sized. This rearrangement joins TRBV29-1 to TRBJ2-3; no reliable D call. Germline lookup yields CDR1 SQVTM and CDR2 ANQGSEA. The ends were cut back, 7 bases at V and 4 bases at J, with 6 bases in the middle. The CDR3 totals 10 residues. The CDR3 here is CSASSDTQYF. In nucleotides, the CDR3 is TGCAGCGCCTCATCAGATACGCAGTATTTT.

This clonotype occurred many times. The V gene is TRBV19, the J gene TRBJ2-1; TRBD2 aligns across 11 bases. V shed 4 bases and J 4 bases; nucleotides not matched to a gene: 3. The V gene's germline CDR1 is LNHDA and CDR2 SQIVND (reference sequence). The CDR3 is made up of 15 amino acids. Written as DNA, the CDR3 is TGTGCCAGTAGTAGCACTAGCGGGAGATACAATGAGCAGTTCTTC. Translated, it gives CASSSTSGRYNEQFF.

In its sample, this clonotype was seen many times. The CDR3 spells CSARGTSGIYEQYF. The CDR3, as DNA: TGCAGTGCTAGGGGGACTAGCGGGATCTACGAGCAGTACTTC. J is TRBJ2-7 and V is TRBV20-1, with TRBD2 matching 13 bases. This CDR3 is 14 amino acids long. V was clipped by 3 bases and J by 3 bases; unmatched bases: 2. Germline V gives CDR1 DFQATT, CDR2 SNEGSKA (reference sequence).

The genes are TRBV6-5 and TRBJ2-7; 13 bases are a match to TRBD2. The CDR3 contains 14 residues. J lost 6 bases, V lost 6 bases, and 5 bases had no gene match. Germline CDR1 reads MNHEY; CDR2 reads SVGAGI. CDR3 DNA: TGTGCCAGCAGAAGACTAGCGGGAGGTTCCGAGCAGTACTTC. This sequence encodes CASRRLAGGSEQYF.

This clonotype showed up many times. This chain links TRBV11-2 with TRBJ2-1, with 13 bases aligning to TRBD2. V shed 5 bases, J shed 4 bases, and the junction held 11 bases outside the gene matches. This CDR3 is built from 18 residues. The germline gives CDR1 SGHAT, CDR2 FQNNGV. The CDR3 region is CASSHIRTSGRWYNEQFF. The CDR3 DNA reads as TGTGCCAGCAGCCATATACGGACTAGCGGGAGATGGTACAATGAGCAGTTCTTC.

By its share, this clonotype is medium-sized. The chain couples TRBV29-1 to TRBJ1-3; D unclear. V was cut by 2 bases and J by 3 bases, with 8 bases left in between. The germline V gene has CDR1 SQVTM and CDR2 ANQGSEA. CDR3 length: 13 residues. The CDR3 DNA reads TGCAGCGTTGAATTGGTAAATGGAAACACCATATATTTT. Protein sequence: CSVELVNGNTIYF.

This clonotype came up a few times. The chain is built from TRBV20-1 and TRBJ1-1; D gene unclear. This CDR3 has 14 amino acids. The ends were cut back, 0 bases at V and 5 bases at J, with 13 bases in the middle. The V gene's germline CDR1 is DFQATT and CDR2 SNEGSKA (reference sequence). This CDR3 is CSARDKGRGTEAFF. CDR3 DNA: TGCAGTGCTAGAGATAAGGGAAGAGGGACTGAAGCTTTCTTT.

The chain's CDR3 is CASSQLDRSPNYGYTF. The CDR3 region has the DNA TGTGCCAGCAGCCAGTTGGACAGGAGCCCGAACTATGGCTACACCTTC. This chain joins TRBV11-1 and TRBJ1-2; TRBD1 agrees at 7 bases. CDR3 length equals 16 residues. CDR1 and CDR2 from the germline V gene are SGHAT and FQDESV (reference sequence). Trimming at V came to 5 bases and at J to 2 bases, leaving 11 bases not matched to a gene.

This clonotype occurred many times. V is TRBV15 and J is TRBJ1-2; the D gene is possibly TRBD1 (5 bases). This CDR3 comprises 12 residues. Germline lookup yields CDR1 LNHNV and CDR2 YYDKDF (reference sequence). The V gene lost 8 bases and the J gene lost 8 bases, with 15 bases spanning the gap. In DNA form, the CDR3 reads TGTGCCACCGGAGAAGGGGCCCTAGGCTACACCTTC. It yields the protein CATGEGALGYTF.

This clonotype was counted many times. The gene calls are TRBV4-1 and TRBJ2-2, with a tentative D call TRBD1 (6 bases). Trimming removed 0 bases at V and 5 bases at J, with 10 bases between. The CDR3 is 15 amino acids. Looked up from germline, CDR1 is MGHRA and CDR2 is YSYEKL. The CDR3, as DNA: TGCGCCAGCAGCCAAGATGGGGGCGGGACCGGGGAGCTGTTTTTT. This gives the protein CASSQDGGGTGELFF.

The genes are TRBV4-2 and TRBJ2-3; D is possibly TRBD2 (5 bases). The V end was cut by 0 bases, the J end by 5 bases, with 9 bases between. Germline CDR1 is LGHNA and CDR2 is YNFKEQ. The CDR3 has 14 amino acids. CDR3 nucleotide sequence: TGTGCCAGCAGCCAAGAAGGGAGAGGAGATACGCAGTATTTT. This sequence encodes CASSQEGRGDTQYF.

Many counts were recorded for this clonotype. The chain couples TRBV12-3 or TRBV12-4 to TRBJ2-1, with 7 bases matching TRBD2. V trimming: 6 bases; J trimming: 4 bases; junction bases outside the gene matches: 6. CDR3 length equals 14 residues. CDR3 bases: TGTGCCAGCAGCCGGACTAGTTCGTACAATGAGCAGTTCTTC. This codes for CASSRTSSYNEQFF.

This clonotype was counted only a few times. The chain carries TRBV5-5 and TRBJ1-2; weak D call: TRBD1 (5 bases). The CDR3 is made up of 14 amino acids. The germline gives CDR1 SGHKS, CDR2 YYEKEE (reference sequence). Trimming left V 3 bases short and J 3 bases short, with 12 bases between. This CDR3 is CASSSRDRYYGYTF. The CDR3 DNA sequence: TGTGCCAGCAGCTCCCGGGACCGATACTATGGCTACACCTTC.

This clonotype was seen a handful of times. The gene calls are TRBV29-1 and TRBJ2-5; D gene ambiguous. Germline V CDR1 and CDR2: SQVTM, ANQGSEA. The V end lost 6 bases, the J end lost 5 bases, and 1 base lay between the germline ends. The CDR3 runs 8 residues. The CDR3 loop is CSVETQYF. CDR3 nucleotide sequence: TGCAGCGTGGAGACCCAGTACTTC. Combining the CDR3 with reference TRBV29-1 and TRBJ2-5 gives the whole variable domain SAVISQKPSRDICQRGTSLTIQCQVDSQVTMMFWYRQQPGQSLTLIATANQGSEATYESGFVIDKFPISRPNLTFSTLTVSNMSPEDSSIYLCSVETQYFGPGTRLLVL.

This clonotype has ten or more counts. The chain joins TRBV4-1 to TRBJ2-7; D assignment may be TRBD1 or TRBD2 (5 bases each). Germline assignment: CDR1 MGHRA and CDR2 YSYEKL. V was clipped by 4 bases and J by 5 bases, with 18 bases between them. The CDR3 consists of 15 residues. The CDR3 nucleotides read TGCGCCAGCAGCCCCCCGGGGCTCCCGCCCCACGAGCAGTACTTC. This encodes CASSPPGLPPHEQYF.

This clonotype was seen a handful of times. The rearrangement links TRBV4-1 to TRBJ1-1; unclear D gene. The CDR3 spans 16 residues. CDR1 and CDR2 from the germline V gene are MGHRA and YSYEKL. V lost 0 bases and J lost 0, with 11 bases in between. CDR3 residues: CASSQEKGQLNTEAFF. CDR3 coding DNA: TGCGCCAGCAGCCAAGAGAAAGGTCAATTGAACACTGAAGCTTTCTTT.